This record covers a single TCR beta chain. Antigen unknown. A junction boundary mismatches the germline segment, possibly from a read error. Other DNA sequences in the same sample also yield this CDR3. Deep was the level at which the assay was run. The table came from immunoSEQ multiplex PCR; TCRdb's copy has only in-frame clones and leaves some out. The sample has 740,000 or so clones, 73% seen once. This sample is part of a study of shared clonotypes between healthy human individuals. Study conclusions and caveats: Roughly 5% of naive CD4 clonotypes were shared across several donors. Rarefaction showed sorted-subset sequencing was incomplete despite large depth.

The material sequenced was memory CD4+ T cells sorted from blood. Subset here: CD45RA-negative fraction. The receptor was derived from a young woman in good health.

The CDR3 DNA is TGTGCCAGCAGCCAAGGACAGGGAGGCCACGACGGCTACACCTTT. It translates to CASSQGQGGHDGYTF. The gene calls are TRBV28 and TRBJ1-2; 8 bases align to TRBD1. The germline V gene encodes CDR1 MDHEN and CDR2 SYDVKM. This CDR3 is 15 amino acids long.